This T cell receptor beta chain comes out of a study of blood T cell repertoires in COVID-19. The overall study: Spain, Italy and the United States supplied samples that represented acute and convalescent COVID-19. PBMCs, B-cell-depleted T cells, or T cells provided the cDNA or gDNA that made up the material.

Profiling relied on immunoSEQ multiplex PCR, and the TCRdb table lists in-frame clones only, not all of them. The repertoire has 120,000 to 150,000 clones, under 80% of them found once; the top ten carry 4.2%. This CDR3 is built from 15 residues. Germline loops: CDR1 WNHNN, CDR2 SYGVQD (reference sequence). With V trimmed by 4 bases and J by 4 bases, 4 bases remained unmatched. The sequence came from a man in his 60s with acute or convalescent COVID-19. The chain has TRBV10-1 and TRBJ2-2; 9 nucleotides line up with TRBD1. Sequenced: peripheral blood. CDR3 residues: CASSGGTGRTGELFF. CDR3 nucleotide sequence: TGCGCCAGCAGTGGGGGGACAGGGCGCACCGGGGAGCTGTTTTTT.